This note documents a single TCR beta chain sequence. Its antigen is currently unknown. This record belongs to a study of T cell responses to AZD1222 COVID-19 vaccine. Study outcomes and limitations: Donors, mostly white British, included more females; clonal diversity was possibly underestimated. Repertoires were obtained solely post-peak T cell response. In the spike-specific TCR repertoire, nearly half reportedly target unmutated variant regions.

J gave up 2 bases and V 8 bases, and 3 bases lay outside the gene matches. This CDR3 comprises 13 residues. Germline V gene data show CDR1 as MRHNA and CDR2 as SNTAGT. Here immunoSEQ multiplex PCR was the method, and the copy in TCRdb shows in-frame clones only, minus some. The sample carries roughly 120,000 clones, approximately 90% recorded once. The rearrangement joins TRBV6-4 to TRBJ1-2; 9 nucleotides align to TRBD1. The clonotype originates from an adult who received the AZD1222 COVID-19 vaccine. The sequencing here drew on peripheral blood, taken 28 days after the second AZD1222 dose. The CDR3 region has the DNA TGTGCCAGCTCTGGACAGGGGAACTATGGCTACACCTTC. Its protein is CASSGQGNYGYTF.